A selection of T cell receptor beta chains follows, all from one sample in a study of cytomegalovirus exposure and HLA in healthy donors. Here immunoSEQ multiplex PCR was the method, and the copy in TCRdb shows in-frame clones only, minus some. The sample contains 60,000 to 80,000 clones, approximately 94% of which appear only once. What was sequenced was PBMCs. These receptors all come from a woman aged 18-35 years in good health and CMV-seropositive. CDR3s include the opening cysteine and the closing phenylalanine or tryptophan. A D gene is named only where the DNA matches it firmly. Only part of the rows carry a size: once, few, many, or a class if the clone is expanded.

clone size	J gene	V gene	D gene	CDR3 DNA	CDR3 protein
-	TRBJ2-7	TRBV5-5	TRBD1	TGTGCCAGCAGCTTGGAGGCGCAAGGGGGCGGCTACGAGCAGTACTTC	CASSLEAQGGGYEQYF
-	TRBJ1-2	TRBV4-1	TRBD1	TGCGCCAGCAGGTCCGCGGGGCAGGGGGCTTTCTATGGCTACACCTTC	CASRSAGQGAFYGYTF
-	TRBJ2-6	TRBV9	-	TGTGCCAGCAGCGGGGACGGGAGCTCTGGGGCCAACGTCCTGACTTTC	CASSGDGSSGANVLTF
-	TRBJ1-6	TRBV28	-	TGTGCCAGCAGTTTATGGGGGGCATCGTCCTATAATTCACCCCTCCACTTT	CASSLWGASSYNSPLHF
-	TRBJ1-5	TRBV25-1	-	TGTGCCAGCAGAACTCACAGGGAAAATCAGCCCCAGCATTTT	CASRTHRENQPQHF
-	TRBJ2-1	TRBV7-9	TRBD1	TGTGCCAGCAGCTTAGGGGACAGGGTTTATTCCAATGAGCAGTTCTTC	CASSLGDRVYSNEQFF
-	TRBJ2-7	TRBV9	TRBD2	TGTGCCAGCAGCCCCTTAAGCGGACTAGCGGGAGTTGGTTCCTACGAGCAGTACTTC	CASSPLSGLAGVGSYEQYF
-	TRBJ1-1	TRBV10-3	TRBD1	TGTGCCATCAGTGAGGCGGGACAGGGGAGCACTGAAGCTTTCTTT	CAISEAGQGSTEAFF
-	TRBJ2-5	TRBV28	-	TGTGCCAGCACCCAGTCGACATCGAAATGGTACTTC	CASTQSTSKWYF
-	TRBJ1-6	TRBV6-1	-	TGTGCCAGCAGTGAGCGGCAGGGGTATTCACCCCTCCACTTT	CASSERQGYSPLHF
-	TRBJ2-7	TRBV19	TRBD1	TGTGCCAGTAGTTCGGGACAGGGAATTTCGGAGCAGTACTTC	CASSSGQGISEQYF
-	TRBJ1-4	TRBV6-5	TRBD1	TGTGCCAGCAGCACAGGGGACGGGGGAGGAAAACTGTTTTTT	CASSTGDGGGKLFF
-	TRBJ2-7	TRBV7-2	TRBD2	TGTGCCAGCAGCTTAAACCCTAGCGGGATTGGCGAGCAGTACTTC	CASSLNPSGIGEQYF
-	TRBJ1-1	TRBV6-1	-	TGTGCCAGCAGTGAAAATCCGCGGAGACGGGATGAAGCTTTCTTT	CASSENPRRRDEAFF
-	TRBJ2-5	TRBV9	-	TGTGCCAGCAGCTTCCAGACTCGGAAAGAGACCCAGTACTTC	CASSFQTRKETQYF
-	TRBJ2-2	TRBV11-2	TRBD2	TGTGCCAGCAGCTTACGACTAGCGGGATCGGGCGGGGAGCTGTTTTTT	CASSLRLAGSGGELFF
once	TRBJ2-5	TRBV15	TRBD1	TGTGCCACCAGCAGAGGGAACAGGGGGCGGGTTTTGGAGACCCAGTACTTC	CATSRGNRGRVLETQYF
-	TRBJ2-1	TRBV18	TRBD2	TGTGCCAGCTCGCCCGGGACTAGCGGGCTGAGCTCCTACAATGAGCAGTTCTTC	CASSPGTSGLSSYNEQFF
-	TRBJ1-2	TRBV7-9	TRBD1	TGTGCCAGCAGCTCGGACAGGGGTTATGGCTACACCTTC	CASSSDRGYGYTF
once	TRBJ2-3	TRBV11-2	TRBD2	TGTGCCAGCAGCTTAGTGGCGGGGGGTAGCACAGATACGCAGTATTTT	CASSLVAGGSTDTQYF
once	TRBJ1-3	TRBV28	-	TGTGCCAGCAGGCCTCCCGGGGACTCTGGAAACACCATATATTTT	CASRPPGDSGNTIYF
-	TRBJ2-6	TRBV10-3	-	TGTGCCATCAGTGAGCGAGGGGGGGCAGGCGTTCTATCTGGGGCCAACGTCCTGACTTTC	CAISERGGAGVLSGANVLTF
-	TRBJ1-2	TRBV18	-	TGTGCCAGCTCCCGGCGGAACTATGGCTACACCTTC	CASSRRNYGYTF
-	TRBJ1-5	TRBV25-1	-	TGTGCCAGCAGTGAATCGGGGGGAAGGCCCCAGCATTTT	CASSESGGRPQHF
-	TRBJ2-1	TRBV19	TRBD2	TGTGCCAGTACCCAGGGACTAGCGGGGGGCAAACCCTACAATGAGCAGTTCTTC	CASTQGLAGGKPYNEQFF
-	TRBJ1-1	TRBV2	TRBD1	TGTGCCAGCAGTGGGGACAGGGAGGCCCGCACTGAAGCTTTCTTT	CASSGDREARTEAFF
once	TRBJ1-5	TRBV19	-	TGTGCCAGTAGTCCCAAGACGGGGGGCGGTCAGCCCCAGCATTTT	CASSPKTGGGQPQHF
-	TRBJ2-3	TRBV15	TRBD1	TGTGCCACCAGTCCAACAGGGGTGTCTGATGGCACAGATACGCAGTATTTT	CATSPTGVSDGTDTQYF
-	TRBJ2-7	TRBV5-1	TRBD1	TGCGCCAGCAGCTCGGGACAGGGGGCCACCTACGAGCAGTACTTC	CASSSGQGATYEQYF
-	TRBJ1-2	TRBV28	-	TGTGCCAGCAGCTTGGCGGGGGGTTATGGCGGCTACACCTTC	CASSLAGGYGGYTF
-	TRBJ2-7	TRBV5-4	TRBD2	TGTGCCAGCAGCTTGGGCGGGACTAGTATCGACGAGCAGTACTTC	CASSLGGTSIDEQYF
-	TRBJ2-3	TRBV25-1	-	TGTGCCAGCAGCAAGGGGGGGGGCACAGATACGCAGTATTTT	CASSKGGGTDTQYF
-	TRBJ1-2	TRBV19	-	TGTGCCAGTAGTTACGAGGAAACAGGGAACTATGGCTACACCTTC	CASSYEETGNYGYTF
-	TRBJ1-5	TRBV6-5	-	TGTGCCAGCAGTCTCAACACCAATCAGCCCCAGCATTTT	CASSLNTNQPQHF
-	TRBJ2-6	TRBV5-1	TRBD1	TGCGCCAGCAGCTTGCAGGGGGCCTCTATGTCTGGGGCCAACGTCCTGACTTTC	CASSLQGASMSGANVLTF
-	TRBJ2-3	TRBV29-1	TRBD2	TGCAGCGTTGAAGGTCAGGGACTAGCGAAAGATACGCAGTATTTT	CSVEGQGLAKDTQYF
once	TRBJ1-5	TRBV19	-	TGTGCCAGTAGTATAGCTCGGCAGGGTGATCAGCCCCAGCATTTT	CASSIARQGDQPQHF
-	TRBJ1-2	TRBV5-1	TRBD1	TGCGCCAGCAGCTTTTTTAGCATTAGTCGACAGGGTTCGCTTGGTGGCTACACCTTC	CASSFFSISRQGSLGGYTF
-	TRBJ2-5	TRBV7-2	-	TGTGCCAGCAGCCATACCCGGAGGGGAGGAGAGACCCAGTACTTC	CASSHTRRGGETQYF
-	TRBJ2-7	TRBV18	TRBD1	TGTGCCAGCTCGCCTAGGGACAGTACCTACGAGCAGTACTTC	CASSPRDSTYEQYF
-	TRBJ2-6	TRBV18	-	TGTGCCAGCTCACCACCTCAGGTAAAGGCTGGGGCCAACGTCCTGACTTTC	CASSPPQVKAGANVLTF
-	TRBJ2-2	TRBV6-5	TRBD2	TGTGCCAGCAGTGTAGCGGGGGGAACCGGGGAGCTGTTTTTT	CASSVAGGTGELFF
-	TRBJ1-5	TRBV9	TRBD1	TGTGCCAGCAGCGTAGCGACCACCGAACGGGACAGGGGGAATCAGCCCCAGCATTTT	CASSVATTERDRGNQPQHF
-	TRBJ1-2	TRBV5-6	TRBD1	TGTGCCAGCAGCGCTCCCCAGGACAGGATCACCTTC	CASSAPQDRITF
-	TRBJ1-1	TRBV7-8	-	TGTGCCAGCAGCTTAGCCTCCCGCCCAGGGATCTACACTGAAGCTTTCTTT	CASSLASRPGIYTEAFF
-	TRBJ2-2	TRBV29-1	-	TGCAGCGTTGTGGAGCGGGCCATCACCGGGGAGCTGTTTTTT	CSVVERAITGELFF
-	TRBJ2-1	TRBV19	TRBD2	TGTGCCAGTAGTATAGGGACTAGCGGGAAACGCGAGCAGTTCTTC	CASSIGTSGKREQFF
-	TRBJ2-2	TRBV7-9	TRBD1	TGTGCCAGCAGCTTTTCAGGGGGCGAACCCAGGGAGCTGTTTTTT	CASSFSGGEPRELFF
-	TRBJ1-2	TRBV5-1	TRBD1	TGCGCCAGCAGCCCTTCCGGGCAGGGGGCTTTTAACTATGGCTACACCTTC	CASSPSGQGAFNYGYTF
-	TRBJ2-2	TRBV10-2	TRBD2	TGCGCCAGCAGGGGACTAGAGGTGCGAGGGGAGCTGTTTTTT	CASRGLEVRGELFF
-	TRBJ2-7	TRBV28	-	TGTGCCAGCAGTCAAGCGGGTACTTTAGACTACGAGCAGTACTTC	CASSQAGTLDYEQYF
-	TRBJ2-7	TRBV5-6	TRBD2	TGTGCCAGCAGCTTGAGGCTAGCGGGAGTGCAGTACTTC	CASSLRLAGVQYF
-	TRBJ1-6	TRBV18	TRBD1	TGTGCCAGCTCACCACAGGGTACCGGGACAGGGAATTCACCCCTCCACTTT	CASSPQGTGTGNSPLHF
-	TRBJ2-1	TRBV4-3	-	TGCGCCAGCAGTTCCGGGACTCTACTACACAATGAGCAGTTCTTC	CASSSGTLLHNEQFF